Below are 18 T cell receptor beta chains sequenced from a single sample in a study of blood T cell repertoires in COVID-19. Clones were sequenced by immunoSEQ multiplex PCR, and TCRdb holds only the in-frame ones, with some missing. The table lists around 120,000 clones, approximately 62% of them singletons. Sequenced input: peripheral blood. These receptor sequences come from a man older than 75 with acute or convalescent COVID-19.

The rearrangement links TRBV19 to TRBJ2-7, with D possibly being TRBD1 (6 bases). V shed 5 bases and J shed 4 bases, with 12 bases lying between them. This CDR3 is built from 13 residues. CDR1 and CDR2 from the germline V gene are LNHDA and SQIVND (reference sequence). The CDR3 sequence is CASSQDSGYEQYF. CDR3 nucleotides: TGTGCCAGTAGTCAGGACAGCGGTTACGAGCAGTACTTC.

This clone appeared once. The chain is built from TRBV27 and TRBJ2-7; TRBD1 is a possible D gene (5 bases). CDR1 is MNHEY and CDR2 is SMNVEV in the germline V gene (reference sequence). The germline V and J ends were trimmed by 8 bases and 1 base, with 15 bases remaining between them. This CDR3 has 14 residues. The CDR3 here is CASGRSGMSYEQYF. CDR3 bases: TGTGCCAGCGGCAGATCAGGGATGTCCTACGAGCAGTACTTC.

The chain carries TRBV29-1 and TRBJ2-5; D may be TRBD2 (5 bases). The CDR3 runs to 14 residues. Germline assignment: CDR1 SQVTM and CDR2 ANQGSEA. V dropped 6 bases and J dropped 2 bases, with 16 bases sitting between them. The CDR3 reads CSVYTGNSQETQYF. The CDR3 nucleotides read TGCAGCGTCTATACGGGAAACTCGCAAGAGACCCAGTACTTC.

The chain joins TRBV7-2 to TRBJ1-2; no definite D call. Germline loops: CDR1 SGHTA, CDR2 FQGNSA. The V gene lost 5 bases and the J gene lost 2 bases, with 18 bases spanning the gap. The CDR3 contains 16 residues. The DNA of the CDR3 is TGTGCCAGCAGCCCAGCCGTTGGGAGGCAGAACTATGGCTACACCTTC. Its protein product is CASSPAVGRQNYGYTF. The full variable domain, with the rest looked up from reference TRBV7-2 and TRBJ1-2, is GAGVSQSPSNKVTEKGKDVELRCDPISGHTALYWYRQSLGQGLEFLIYFQGNSAPDKSGLPSDRFSAERTGGSVSTLTIQRTQQEDSAVYLCASSPAVGRQNYGYTFGSGTRLTVV.

This rearrangement joins TRBV9 to TRBJ2-2, with TRBD1 matching 7 bases. The germline V gene encodes CDR1 SGDLS and CDR2 YYNGEE. The ends lost 0 bases at V and 5 bases at J; junction bases unmatched: 10. There are 17 residues in the CDR3. The CDR3 protein is CASSVGVQGIRTGELFF. CDR3 nucleotides: TGTGCCAGCAGCGTAGGTGTACAGGGGATACGGACCGGGGAGCTGTTTTTT.

V and J are TRBV6-5 and TRBJ1-1, with D possibly matching TRBD1 (5 bases). The CDR3 runs to 14 residues. CDR1 and CDR2 (germline): MNHEY, SVGAGI. V lost 5 bases, J lost 1 base, and 11 bases lay in between. The CDR3 spells CASSKDTANTEAFF. The CDR3 DNA sequence: TGTGCCAGCAGTAAGGACACGGCGAACACTGAAGCTTTCTTT.

V usage is TRBV24-1 and J usage is TRBJ1-5; 7 bases agree with TRBD1. This CDR3 has 15 residues. The junction had 6 bases not matched to a gene; V was cut back by 5 bases and J by 3 bases. Per the germline V gene, CDR1 is KGHDR and CDR2 is SFDVKD. The CDR3 region is CATSGRGNDNQPQHF. The CDR3 DNA sequence: TGTGCCACCAGTGGCAGGGGGAATGACAATCAGCCCCAGCATTTT.

The chain is built from TRBV6-5 and TRBJ1-4; D is ambiguous. Trimming stripped 6 bases from V and 7 bases from J, with 15 bases between. Germline CDR1 is MNHEY and CDR2 is SVGAGI. The CDR3 extends over 14 amino acids. The CDR3 spells CASSSAPRGEKLFF. The CDR3 region has the DNA TGTGCCAGCAGCTCGGCGCCTAGAGGTGAAAAACTGTTTTTT.

CDR3 sequence: CASSLDLMNTEAFF. The DNA for the CDR3 is TGTGCCAGCAGCTTAGATCTAATGAACACTGAAGCTTTCTTT. This sequence joins TRBV11-2 and TRBJ1-1, with unresolved D. The CDR3 contains 14 residues. V was trimmed by 0 bases and J by 0 bases, leaving 5 bases between them. The V gene's germline CDR1 is SGHAT and CDR2 FQNNGV. The full variable domain, completed using reference TRBV11-2 and TRBJ1-1, is EAGVAQSPRYKIIEKRQSVAFWCNPISGHATLYWYQQILGQGPKLLIQFQNNGVVDDSQLPKDRFSAERLKGVDSTLKIQPAKLEDSAVYLCASSLDLMNTEAFFGQGTRLTVV.

Here the CDR3 DNA reads TGTGCCAGCAGCTTGGGGACTAGCGGGAGGGCCTTAGATACGCAGTATTTT. Protein product: CASSLGTSGRALDTQYF. This sequence joins TRBV11-2 and TRBJ2-3; 16 bases are a match to TRBD2. Germline assignment: CDR1 SGHAT and CDR2 FQNNGV. Trimming cost V 3 bases and J 5 bases; bases outside gene matches: 5. The CDR3 consists of 17 residues.

This clone came up a few times. The chain links TRBV24-1 to TRBJ1-1, with 8 nucleotides matching TRBD1. The J segment lost 10 bases and the V segment lost 10 bases, leaving 1 base of the junction unmatched. Germline assignment: CDR1 KGHDR and CDR2 SFDVKD. CDR3 size: 9 residues. The CDR3 region has the DNA TGTGCCACGGGACAGGCAGCTTTCTTT. This gives the protein CATGQAAFF.

The CDR3 bases are TGTGCCAGCAGCGTTGGCGGGAGGGATACGCAGTATTTT. Protein product: CASSVGGRDTQYF. V and J are TRBV9 and TRBJ2-3; 8 bases match TRBD2. The CDR3 is 13 residues long. The J segment lost 6 bases and the V segment lost 2 bases, leaving 2 bases of the junction unmatched. CDR1 is SGDLS, CDR2 YYNGEE, per germline.

This sequence joins TRBV30 and TRBJ2-7, with 10 nucleotides matching TRBD1. After removal of 2 bases from V and 3 bases from J, the junction contained 4 bases not matched to a gene. The CDR3 totals 14 residues. Per the germline V gene, CDR1 is GTSNPN and CDR2 is SVGIG (reference sequence). CDR3 protein: CAWSRQGAYYEQYF. The CDR3 nucleotides read TGTGCCTGGAGTCGACAGGGGGCCTACTACGAGCAGTACTTC.

The chain recombines TRBV15 with TRBJ2-2; TRBD1 matches at 11 bases. There are 17 residues in the CDR3. Trimming cost V 1 base and J 3 bases; bases outside gene matches: 4. The germline V gene has CDR1 LNHNV and CDR2 YYDKDF (reference sequence). The CDR3 nucleotides read TGTGCCACCAGCAGAGGGGACAGGGGGTGGGACACCGGGGAGCTGTTTTTT. Amino acids: CATSRGDRGWDTGELFF.

The V call is TRBV6-6, the J call TRBJ1-2; TRBD1 is a possible D gene (6 bases). CDR3 length: 12 residues. V was shortened by 4 bases and J by 4 bases, with 7 bases between the two germline ends. Germline V gives CDR1 MNHNY, CDR2 SVGAGI (reference sequence). The CDR3 DNA is TGTGCCAGCAGTTTGGACAGCTATGGCTACACCTTC. It encodes CASSLDSYGYTF.

This clone was seen more than once but under ten times. This same CDR3 is encoded by further DNA sequences in the sample. The V gene is TRBV6-6, the J gene TRBJ1-6, with 10 bases fitting TRBD1. The CDR3 loop spans 14 amino acids. J gave up 10 bases and V 2 bases, and 2 bases lay outside the gene matches. Germline-derived CDR1 and CDR2 are MNHNY and SVGAGI (reference sequence). This CDR3 is CASSYGQGGSPLHF. DNA for the CDR3: TGTGCCAGCAGTTACGGACAGGGGGGGTCACCCCTCCACTTT.

This clone showed up just a few times. This chain joins TRBV28 and TRBJ2-2; TRBD1 is a possible D gene (6 bases). CDR1 MDHEN and CDR2 SYDVKM come from the germline V gene. Deletions cut 5 bases from V and 3 bases from J, with 10 bases between. CDR3 length: 14 residues. CDR3 residues: CASSKGHYTGELFF. The DNA for the CDR3 is TGTGCCAGCAGTAAGGGACATTACACCGGGGAGCTGTTTTTT.

This clone was picked up a small number of times. This chain links TRBV2 with TRBJ2-7, with D possibly TRBD2 on 6 matching bases. The CDR3 spans 14 residues. Germline-derived CDR1 and CDR2 are SNHLY and FYNNEI. With 7 bases removed from V and 0 bases from J, the gap between germline ends came to 13 bases. The CDR3 loop is CASILARSSYEQYF. The CDR3 region has the DNA TGTGCCAGCATCCTAGCGCGTAGCTCCTACGAGCAGTACTTC. The full variable domain, rest sourced from reference TRBV2 and TRBJ2-7, is EPEVTQTPSHQVTQMGQEVILRCVPISNHLYFYWYRQILGQKVEFLVSFYNNEISEKSEIFDDQFSVERPDGSNFTLKIRSTKLEDSAMYFCASILARSSYEQYFGPGTRLTVT.